This T cell receptor beta chain appears in the sequencing data of a study of T cell responses to AZD1222 COVID-19 vaccine. Findings and caveats of the study: Reportedly, close to half of spike-specific TCRs are directed against unmutated variant regions.

The repertoire was sequenced with immunoSEQ multiplex PCR; TCRdb's copy has only in-frame clones and lacks some. This sample yields 95,000 to 100,000 clones, of which about 90% are seen a single time; more than 15% belongs to the top ten. About this clone: Its antigen remains unidentified.

The TCR sequence derives from an adult who received the AZD1222 COVID-19 vaccine. Sequenced here: peripheral blood, sampled 28 days after the second AZD1222 dose.

CDR3 DNA: TGTGCCAGCAGTGAATCCGGGATGGTCGAGCAGTACTTC. It is translated as CASSESGMVEQYF. The rearrangement uses TRBV6-1 and TRBJ2-7; D might be TRBD2 (5 bases). The CDR3 contains 13 residues. V lost 2 bases and J lost 6, with 11 bases in between. In germline, CDR1 is MNHNS, CDR2 SASEGT.